This TCR beta chain was observed in a study of neurological immune-mediated disorders. TCRdb independently ran MiXCR on the 5' RACE reads; one entry per CDR3 protein. The repertoire has approximately 82,000 distinct CDR3 sequences, around 2.6% of them found once; the top ten carry roughly 1.2%. V gave up 1 base and J gave up 10 bases, with 18 bases separating them. CDR3 length: 15 residues. In germline, CDR1 is SGHRS, CDR2 YFSETQ. This clonotype has ten or more counts. Sample: PBMCs. The clonotype was recovered from a woman aged 30 to 39 with multiple sclerosis. This chain uses TRBV5-1 with TRBJ2-1; D might be TRBD1 or TRBD2, each matching 5 bases. The CDR3 sequence is CASSLIGAVGEEQFF. The DNA of the CDR3 is TGCGCCAGCAGCTTGATCGGGGCCGTGGGAGAAGAGCAGTTCTTC. Drawing the rest from reference TRBV5-1 and TRBJ2-1, the complete variable domain is KAGVTQTPRYLIKTRGQQVTLSCSPISGHRSVSWYQQTPGQGLQFLFEYFSETQRNKGNFPGRFSGRQFSNSRSEMNVSTLELGDSALYLCASSLIGAVGEEQFFGPGTRLTVL.